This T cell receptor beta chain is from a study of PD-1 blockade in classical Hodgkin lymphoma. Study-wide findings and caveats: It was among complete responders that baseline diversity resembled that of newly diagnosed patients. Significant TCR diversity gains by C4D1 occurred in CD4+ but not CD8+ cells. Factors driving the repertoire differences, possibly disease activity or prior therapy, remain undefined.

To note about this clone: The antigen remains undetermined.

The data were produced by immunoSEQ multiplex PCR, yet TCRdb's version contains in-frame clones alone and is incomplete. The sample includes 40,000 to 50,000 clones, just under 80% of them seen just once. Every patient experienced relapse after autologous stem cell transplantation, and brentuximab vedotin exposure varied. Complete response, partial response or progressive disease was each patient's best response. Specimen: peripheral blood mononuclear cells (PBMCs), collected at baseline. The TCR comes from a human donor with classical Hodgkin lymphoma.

The CDR3 nucleotides are TGTGCCAGCAGGGACCCCTCTGGGGCCAACGTCCTGACTTTC. Encoded protein: CASRDPSGANVLTF. The rearrangement joins TRBV5-4 to TRBJ2-6; D not resolved. Between the trimmed V and J ends, which lost 5 bases and 0 bases, there was a span of 6 bases. From germline, CDR1 is SGHNT and CDR2 YYREEE (reference sequence). This CDR3 has 14 amino acids.